These 21 T cell receptor beta chains share one sample of origin, sequenced in a study of post-analysis software for immune sequencing data. Study conclusions and caveats: In patients, TRBV5-6, TRBV5-1 and TRBV20-1 belonged to five TRBV segments found more frequently than in controls.

Presence of unique molecular identifiers characterized the TCR beta cDNA libraries. TCRdb analysed the PCR reads with MiXCR anew, one entry per CDR3 protein. In the table there are roughly 800,000 distinct CDR3 sequences, roughly 58% of which are singletons. Their antigen targets remain unknown. The sample comprised blood. The source is a girl aged 10 to 17 with multiple sclerosis.

The chain combines TRBV29-1 with TRBJ2-3; no clear D. Germline V gene sequence: CDR1 SQVTM, CDR2 ANQGSEA. V lost 3 bases and J 0 bases, leaving 10 bases between the germline ends. This CDR3 has 14 residues. CDR3: CSVERNPSTDTQYF. The CDR3 coding sequence is TGCAGCGTTGAGCGGAACCCTAGCACAGATACGCAGTATTTT.

The rearrangement uses TRBV15 and TRBJ2-1, with 12 positions matching TRBD2. The trim removed 8 bases at V and 9 bases at J, leaving 5 bases unmatched. Per the germline V gene, CDR1 is LNHNV and CDR2 is YYDKDF (reference sequence). The CDR3 extends over 13 amino acids. CDR3 loop: CATRLAGVIEQFF. The CDR3 coding sequence is TGTGCCACCCGACTAGCGGGGGTGATTGAGCAGTTCTTC.

The chain joins TRBV29-1 to TRBJ1-1, with a possible D match to TRBD1 (6 bases). CDR3 size: 15 residues. Between the trimmed V and J ends, which lost 6 bases and 0 bases, there was a span of 17 bases. Germline-derived CDR1 and CDR2 are SQVTM and ANQGSEA. This chain's CDR3 is CSVLGQLTMNTEAFF. CDR3 DNA: TGCAGCGTCCTGGGACAACTTACCATGAACACTGAAGCTTTCTTT.

This clonotype was found a few times. This rearrangement joins TRBV18 to TRBJ2-1; TRBD2 matches 12 bases. Germline CDR1 and CDR2: KGHSH and LQKENI. The V and J ends lost 1 base and 9 bases, in that order; junction bases with no gene match: 7. The CDR3 is made up of 16 amino acids. This CDR3 is CASSPLLAGGWGEQFF. In nucleotides, the CDR3 is TGTGCCAGCTCACCACTACTAGCGGGAGGATGGGGTGAGCAGTTCTTC.

A few counts support this clonotype. The chain is built from TRBV20-1 and TRBJ2-5; 8 nucleotides line up with TRBD2. V trimming: 3 bases; J trimming: 4 bases; junction bases outside the gene matches: 7. Germline V lookup: CDR1 DFQATT, CDR2 SNEGSKA (reference sequence). The CDR3 length is 14 residues. CDR3 in amino acids: CSARREARGETQYF. CDR3 DNA sequence: TGCAGTGCTAGGCGGGAGGCTCGGGGAGAGACCCAGTACTTC.

This clonotype was detected many times. The J gene is TRBJ1-2, the V gene TRBV7-2, with 11 positions matching TRBD1. Germline V gene sequence: CDR1 SGHTA, CDR2 FQGNSA. V shed 2 bases, J shed 6 bases, and the junction held 5 bases outside the gene matches. CDR3 length equals 15 residues. CDR3 sequence reads: CASSLKGQGGHGYTF. The CDR3 region has the DNA TGTGCCAGCAGCTTAAAGGGACAGGGGGGTCATGGCTACACCTTC.

This clonotype was seen only a few times. The J gene is TRBJ2-7, the V gene TRBV12-3 or TRBV12-4; D is ambiguous. Deletions cut 3 bases from V and 6 bases from J, with 9 bases between. This CDR3 comprises 12 residues. The DNA for the CDR3 is TGTGCCAGCAGTTTCGGGCACCTCGAGCAGTACTTC. Its translation: CASSFGHLEQYF.

The CDR3 sequence: CASSEAGRQNIQYF. For the CDR3, the DNA is TGTGCCAGCAGTGAAGCGGGCAGACAAAACATTCAGTACTTC. The rearrangement links TRBV6-1 to TRBJ2-4, with no clear D. V was cut by 0 bases and J by 5 bases, with 8 bases left in between. CDR3 size: 14 residues. Germline V gives CDR1 MNHNS, CDR2 SASEGT.

The CDR3 loop reads CASSPGTGGTSTNEKLFF. In DNA, the CDR3 is TGTGCCAGCAGCCCCGGGACAGGGGGCACCTCAACTAATGAAAAACTGTTTTTT. The genes are TRBV6-1 and TRBJ1-4, with 12 nucleotides matching TRBD1. With V trimmed by 6 bases and J by 0 bases, 8 bases remained unmatched. From germline, CDR1 is MNHNS and CDR2 SASEGT. The CDR3 runs to 18 residues.

The sample holds a few counts of this clonotype. The rearrangement uses TRBV7-3 and TRBJ2-7; a weak D match, TRBD2 (5 bases). Trimming took 1 base from V and 4 from J, leaving 8 bases between them. Germline values: CDR1 SGHTA, CDR2 FQGTGA. The CDR3 runs to 13 residues. CDR3 sequence (DNA): TGTGCCAGCAGCTTAAGCTGGGAGTACGAGCAGTACTTC. This encodes CASSLSWEYEQYF.

This rearrangement joins TRBV12-5 to TRBJ2-1, with TRBD1 as a possible D gene (6 bases). Trimming removed 1 base at V and 6 bases at J, with 19 bases between. CDR1 and CDR2 (germline): LGHNT, FRNRAP. The CDR3 is 17 amino acids. The CDR3 is CASGLDEWVQGSNEQFF. Written as DNA, the CDR3 is TGTGCTAGTGGTTTGGACGAATGGGTACAGGGAAGCAATGAGCAGTTCTTC.

The J gene is TRBJ2-1, the V gene TRBV5-1; weak D call: TRBD2 (7 bases). This CDR3 region has 17 residues. Germline assignment: CDR1 SGHRS and CDR2 YFSETQ. Trimming removed 4 bases at V and 2 bases at J, with 19 bases between. The CDR3: CASSPRGRGLAYNEQFF. Here the CDR3 DNA reads TGCGCCAGCAGCCCGCGGGGGCGGGGGTTGGCCTACAATGAGCAGTTCTTC.

This clonotype came up once. The chain recombines TRBV6-4 with TRBJ2-2; D is possibly TRBD1 (6 bases). This CDR3 region has 15 residues. V shed 7 bases and J shed 1 base, with 13 bases lying between them. Germline V gives CDR1 MRHNA, CDR2 SNTAGT. The CDR3 DNA reads TGTGCCAGCACAAAAGAACAGGGGAACACCGGGGAGCTGTTTTTT. Translation gives CASTKEQGNTGELFF.

The rearrangement links TRBV20-1 to TRBJ2-1; TRBD1 matches 11 bases. CDR3 length: 13 residues. Germline assignment: CDR1 DFQATT and CDR2 SNEGSKA (reference sequence). V gave up 6 bases and J gave up 7 bases; unmatched junction bases: 5. CDR3 amino acids: CSATDRGRNEQFF. CDR3 DNA sequence: TGCAGTGCCACGGACAGGGGGCGGAATGAGCAGTTCTTC.

The chain links TRBV20-1 to TRBJ2-1; 7 nucleotides line up with TRBD2. The trim removed 5 bases at V and 6 bases at J, leaving 16 bases unmatched. This CDR3 contains 16 residues. The germline V gene has CDR1 DFQATT and CDR2 SNEGSKA (reference sequence). CDR3 in DNA: TGCAGTGCTGGTCGAGGGAGGGCCTTAGGTGTCAATGAGCAGTTCTTC. It encodes CSAGRGRALGVNEQFF.

V and J are TRBV7-9 and TRBJ1-1, with D maybe TRBD1 (6 bases). The germline V gene has CDR1 SEHNR and CDR2 FQNEAQ (reference sequence). With 5 bases removed from V and 5 bases from J, the gap between germline ends came to 15 bases. This CDR3 region has 14 residues. Here the CDR3 reads CASSDSGAGTEAFF. The CDR3, as DNA: TGTGCCAGCAGCGACTCGGGGGCTGGGACTGAAGCTTTCTTT.

This chain joins TRBV2 and TRBJ2-1, with TRBD2 matching 7 bases. From germline, CDR1 is SNHLY and CDR2 FYNNEI. V lost 6 bases, J lost 13 bases, and 6 bases stayed unmatched. The CDR3 has 11 residues. CDR3: CASRGGGRQFF. For the CDR3, the DNA is TGTGCCAGCAGGGGCGGGGGACGCCAGTTCTTC.

The chain couples TRBV6-6 to TRBJ1-5; D may be TRBD1 (5 bases). The CDR3 contains 15 residues. V was trimmed by 0 bases and J by 1 base, leaving 7 bases between them. Germline loops: CDR1 MNHNY, CDR2 SVGAGI (reference sequence). CDR3 residues: CASSYSRGSNQPQHF. The CDR3 DNA reads TGTGCCAGCAGTTACTCGAGGGGAAGCAATCAGCCCCAGCATTTT.

The rearrangement joins TRBV27 to TRBJ2-4, with D possibly matching TRBD2 (5 bases). The J call may be mistaken, given a closer DNA end match to TRBJ2-7. There are 14 residues in the CDR3. Per the germline V gene, CDR1 is MNHEY and CDR2 is SMNVEV (reference sequence). The CDR3 region is CASSLRAAVYEQYF. The DNA for the CDR3 is TGTGCCAGCAGTTTGAGGGCGGCTGTTTACGAGCAGTACTTC.

The chain combines TRBV29-1 with TRBJ2-7, with D possibly being TRBD2 (6 bases). The V gene's germline CDR1 is SQVTM and CDR2 ANQGSEA. The length of the CDR3 is 13 residues. V gave up 4 bases and J gave up 2 bases, with 12 bases separating them. In DNA form, the CDR3 reads TGCAGCGTTGTGTCCAGGACTACCTACGAGCAGTACTTC. Protein product: CSVVSRTTYEQYF.

Notes on this clonotype: The junction departs from germline at one end; a sequencing error may be responsible. This sequence joins TRBV10-3 and TRBJ2-1, with 8 bases matching TRBD1. CDR1 and CDR2 from the germline V gene are ENHRY and SYGVKD. CDR3 size: 13 residues. CDR3 amino acids: CAISGTGWNEQLF. CDR3 DNA sequence: TGTGCCATCAGTGGGACAGGGTGGAATGAGCAGTTATTC.